This entry is about one T cell receptor beta chain. Its antigen is currently unknown. The data stem from a study of T cell responses to AZD1222 COVID-19 vaccine. Broader study findings: Only a handful of AZD1222 recipients, more than 5 in all, had baseline seropositivity. Donors were largely white British and mainly female; clonal diversity was possibly underestimated. Spike was spanned by vaccine-associated CD4 TCRs, which were dominant at 160-218 and 743-854.

The CDR3 length is 13 residues. Germline V CDR1 and CDR2: ENHRY, SYGVKD. Deletions cut 4 bases from V and 5 bases from J, with 11 bases between. Sequencing used immunoSEQ multiplex PCR; TCRdb keeps in-frame clones, though not all of them. The profile shows about 130,000 clones, about 93% of them singletons. The chain recombines TRBV10-3 with TRBJ1-1; perhaps TRBD1 as D (5 bases). The material sequenced was peripheral blood, taken on day 0 of AZD1222 vaccination. The receptor was derived from an adult in good health. CDR3 DNA: TGTGCCATCAGTGTATGGGAGGGGACTGAAGCTTTCTTT. Its translation is CAISVWEGTEAFF.